Each of the 32 T cell receptor beta chains below was sequenced from the same sample in a study of cytomegalovirus exposure and HLA in healthy donors. 60 Vbeta and 13 Jbeta primers were used in PCR. Method: immunoSEQ multiplex PCR; TCRdb's copy keeps in-frame clones and lacks some. The sample has roughly 170,000 clones; around 83% are singletons. Material: PBMCs. The receptors derive from a girl aged 2-10 years in good health and CMV-seropositive.

This clone was counted a single time. The chain employs TRBV13 and TRBJ2-7, with a weak D call TRBD1 (5 bases). The CDR3 is 14 residues long. Germline-derived CDR1 and CDR2 are PRHDT and FYEKMQ (reference sequence). With 4 bases removed from V and 2 bases from J, the gap between germline ends came to 12 bases. CDR3 nucleotides: TGTGCCAGCAGCTCACCAGGGCCGCCCTACGAGCAGTACTTC. Encoded protein: CASSSPGPPYEQYF.

This clone was picked up a small number of times. Other nucleotide sequences from this sample produce the same CDR3. The chain has TRBV7-8 and TRBJ1-5; D remains ambiguous. The CDR3 totals 14 residues. Germline assignment: CDR1 SGHVS and CDR2 FQNEAQ. V was cut by 1 base and J by 3 bases, with 7 bases left in between. Here the CDR3 DNA reads TGTGCCAGCAGCTTAGAGCAGGCCAATCAGCCCCAGCATTTT. Protein: CASSLEQANQPQHF.

The rearrangement uses TRBV5-1 and TRBJ2-7, with TRBD1 matching 7 bases. V dropped 0 bases and J dropped 4; count of bases not matched to a gene: 16. Germline V gene lookup returns CDR1 SGHRS and CDR2 YFSETQ. This CDR3 is 18 amino acids long. This chain's CDR3 is CASSLDRGKTPPQYEQYF. The CDR3 DNA reads as TGCGCCAGCAGCTTGGACAGGGGAAAGACTCCGCCCCAGTACGAGCAGTACTTC.

Only a few counts were recorded for this clone. CDR3 bases: TGTGCCAGCAGTGTAGCCGGGACCTACAATGAGCAGTTCTTC. This translates into CASSVAGTYNEQFF. The J gene is TRBJ2-1, the V gene TRBV2; D perhaps matches TRBD2 (5 bases). Looked up from germline, CDR1 is SNHLY and CDR2 is FYNNEI. The length of the CDR3 is 14 residues. Deletions cut 4 bases from V and 2 bases from J, with 9 bases between. Full variable domain (outside the CDR3, taken from reference TRBV2 and TRBJ2-1): EPEVTQTPSHQVTQMGQEVILRCVPISNHLYFYWYRQILGQKVEFLVSFYNNEISEKSEIFDDQFSVERPDGSNFTLKIRSTKLEDSAMYFCASSVAGTYNEQFFGPGTRLTVL.

For this clone: One end of the junction is discordant with germline, which a read error may explain. V is TRBV9 and J is TRBJ2-6; D is unclear. Germline V gene sequence: CDR1 SGDLS, CDR2 YYNGEE. The CDR3 sequence is 15 residues long. CDR3 in DNA: TGTGCCAGCAGCGTGGCTGGCTCTGCGGCCAACGTCCTGACTTTC. Translation gives CASSVAGSAANVLTF. Together with reference TRBV9 and TRBJ2-6, the CDR3 gives the full variable domain: DSGVTQTPKHLITATGQRVTLRCSPRSGDLSVYWYQQSLDQGLQFLIQYYNGEERAKGNILERFSAQQFPDLHSELNLSSLELGDSALYFCASSVAGSAANVLTFGAGSRLTVL.

The chain couples TRBV5-1 to TRBJ1-3; D is unclear. The CDR3 contains 14 residues. V was cut by 0 bases and J by 0 bases, with 4 bases left in between. Germline V gene data show CDR1 as SGHRS and CDR2 as YFSETQ. The CDR3 DNA is TGCGCCAGCAGCTTGGGGCTCTCTGGAAACACCATATATTTT. Its translation is CASSLGLSGNTIYF.

The V and J genes are TRBV9 and TRBJ2-3, with 7 bases identical to TRBD2. With 2 bases clipped from V and 1 base from J, the junction kept 1 base outside the gene matches. This CDR3 is built from 14 residues. CDR1 is SGDLS, CDR2 YYNGEE, per germline. CDR3 region: CASSVLAGTDTQYF. CDR3 DNA: TGTGCCAGCAGCGTTCTAGCGGGCACAGATACGCAGTATTTT. The full variable domain, in which reference TRBV9 and TRBJ2-3 provide the parts outside the CDR3, is DSGVTQTPKHLITATGQRVTLRCSPRSGDLSVYWYQQSLDQGLQFLIQYYNGEERAKGNILERFSAQQFPDLHSELNLSSLELGDSALYFCASSVLAGTDTQYFGPGTRLTVL.

The genes are TRBV4-2 and TRBJ1-4; D is possibly TRBD1 (5 bases). The CDR3 has 16 residues. Trimming took off 0 bases at V and 5 bases at J, with 13 bases between the two ends. Germline V lookup: CDR1 LGHNA, CDR2 YNFKEQ. The DNA of the CDR3 is TGTGCCAGCAGCCAAGATTGGGACGGGAGAAATGAAAAACTGTTTTTT. Translated, it gives CASSQDWDGRNEKLFF.

The chain couples TRBV28 to TRBJ1-2; D might be TRBD1 (6 bases). Between the trimmed V and J ends, which lost 6 bases and 2 bases, there was a span of 16 bases. Germline CDR1 MDHEN, CDR2 SYDVKM. This CDR3 is built from 15 residues. This chain's CDR3 is CASRNPGHVNYGYTF. The CDR3 DNA reads TGTGCCAGCAGAAATCCGGGACACGTAAACTATGGCTACACCTTC.

The chain combines TRBV30 with TRBJ1-3; 9 nucleotides align to TRBD1. The germline V gene has CDR1 GTSNPN and CDR2 SVGIG (reference sequence). CDR3 length equals 20 residues. Unmatched junction bases numbered 18, after V lost 2 bases and J lost 1 base. The DNA for the CDR3 is TGTGCCTGGAGTACCAAAACGACAGGGGGATTATTACCTTCTGGAAACACCATATATTTT. Translated, it gives CAWSTKTTGGLLPSGNTIYF.

V gene TRBV9 combines with J gene TRBJ2-1, with 13 positions matching TRBD2. Germline V lookup: CDR1 SGDLS, CDR2 YYNGEE. This CDR3 is 19 amino acids long. V lost 3 bases to trimming and J lost 4 bases; unmatched junction nucleotides: 13. CDR3 nucleotides: TGTGCCAGCAGCGCGCCGACAGGGACTAGCGGGATTAGGTACAATGAGCAGTTCTTC. Amino acids: CASSAPTGTSGIRYNEQFF.

The rearrangement joins TRBV7-9 to TRBJ2-1, with D perhaps TRBD2 (5 bases). This CDR3 has 15 amino acids. The V gene lost 0 bases and the J gene lost 2 bases, with 8 bases spanning the gap. Per the germline V gene, CDR1 is SEHNR and CDR2 is FQNEAQ (reference sequence). The CDR3 DNA reads as TGTGCCAGCAGCTTAGCGGGAGATACCTACAATGAGCAGTTCTTC. This codes for CASSLAGDTYNEQFF.

The V and J genes are TRBV2 and TRBJ1-2; TRBD1 aligns across 8 bases. This CDR3 is built from 14 residues. The germline CDR1 and CDR2 sequences are SNHLY and FYNNEI. Unmatched junction bases numbered 1, after V lost 1 base and J lost 3 bases. The CDR3 DNA reads TGTGCCAGCAGTGAAGTGGACAGGGACTATGGCTACACCTTC. Translation: CASSEVDRDYGYTF. Combining the CDR3 with reference TRBV2 and TRBJ1-2 gives the whole variable domain EPEVTQTPSHQVTQMGQEVILRCVPISNHLYFYWYRQILGQKVEFLVSFYNNEISEKSEIFDDQFSVERPDGSNFTLKIRSTKLEDSAMYFCASSEVDRDYGYTFGSGTRLTVV.

V gene TRBV2 combines with J gene TRBJ2-7; 8 bases are a match to TRBD1. This CDR3 has 14 amino acids. Germline CDR1 and CDR2: SNHLY and FYNNEI. The V gene end was trimmed by 7 bases and the J gene end by 6 bases; junction bases not matched to a gene: 11. CDR3 region: CASNYIRTGREQYF. The CDR3 DNA reads as TGTGCCAGCAACTACATCAGGACAGGGCGCGAGCAGTACTTC.

This clone was observed a few times. The chain has TRBV10-3 and TRBJ1-1; tentatively, D is TRBD1 (5 bases). CDR3 size: 13 residues. In germline, CDR1 is ENHRY, CDR2 SYGVKD. The ends were cut back, 6 bases at V and 1 base at J, with 9 bases in the middle. As DNA, the CDR3 is TGTGCCATCAGGGAGACAGAGAACACTGAAGCTTTCTTT. Translated: CAIRETENTEAFF.

The genes are TRBV30 and TRBJ2-1; TRBD1 matches at 7 bases. This CDR3 is 15 amino acids long. Per the germline V gene, CDR1 is GTSNPN and CDR2 is SVGIG (reference sequence). V lost 0 bases to trimming and J lost 6 bases; unmatched junction nucleotides: 8. CDR3 protein: CAWSVLRGRLNEQFF. CDR3 bases: TGTGCCTGGAGTGTACTGAGGGGGCGCCTCAATGAGCAGTTCTTC. The entire variable domain, with the rest obtained from reference TRBV30 and TRBJ2-1, is as follows: SQTIHQWPATLVQPVGSPLSLECTVEGTSNPNLYWYRQAAGRGLQLLFYSVGIGQISSEVPQNLSASRPQDRQFILSSKKLLLSDSGFYLCAWSVLRGRLNEQFFGPGTRLTVL.

The chain uses TRBV23-1 and TRBJ2-2, with 9 bases that match TRBD1. TRBV23-1 is designated an ORF whose function remains uncertain. This CDR3 is 17 amino acids long. V was pared by 4 bases and J by 5 bases, with 11 bases of the junction left unmatched. In nucleotides, the CDR3 is TGCGCCAGCAGTCCAGTATACAGGGGGCCTAAGACCGGGGAGCTGTTTTTT. It specifies CASSPVYRGPKTGELFF.

This chain connects TRBV5-1 to TRBJ2-7; tentatively, D is TRBD1 (5 bases). Trimming pared 0 bases from V and 5 bases from J, leaving 24 bases between. The CDR3 runs to 18 residues. Germline CDR1 SGHRS, CDR2 YFSETQ. The CDR3 nucleotides read TGCGCCAGCAGCTTGGGGGTTTTGGGGCAGCCCGAAGCCCACGAGCAGTACTTC. Residues: CASSLGVLGQPEAHEQYF.

The chain links TRBV29-1 to TRBJ2-1; no reliable D call. Looked up from germline, CDR1 is SQVTM and CDR2 is ANQGSEA. There are 14 residues in the CDR3. Trimming cost V 0 bases and J 6 bases, with 12 bases left between them. The CDR3 here is CSVEDRSYFNEQFF. CDR3 coding DNA: TGCAGCGTTGAAGATCGGAGCTATTTCAATGAGCAGTTCTTC.

The rearrangement joins TRBV6-6 to TRBJ1-1; D uncertain. Trimming stripped 8 bases from V and 0 bases from J, with 13 bases between. Looked up from germline, CDR1 is MNHNY and CDR2 is SVGAGI (reference sequence). This CDR3 region has 14 residues. The chain's CDR3 is CASLVHEMNTEAFF. DNA of the CDR3: TGTGCCAGCTTAGTGCACGAAATGAACACTGAAGCTTTCTTT.

V usage is TRBV19 and J usage is TRBJ1-1, with 8 bases matching TRBD1. Trimming at V came to 3 bases and at J to 5 bases, leaving 11 bases not matched to a gene. The germline V gene encodes CDR1 LNHDA and CDR2 SQIVND (reference sequence). The CDR3 totals 16 residues. This CDR3 reads CASSIGGSRQGTEAFF. CDR3 DNA: TGTGCCAGTAGTATTGGAGGTTCACGACAGGGGACTGAAGCTTTCTTT.

This clone was detected only once. The chain is built from TRBV7-3 and TRBJ2-3, with D possibly matching TRBD1 (6 bases). Germline V gene sequence: CDR1 SGHTA, CDR2 FQGTGA. This CDR3 contains 12 residues. The ends were cut back, 4 bases at V and 7 bases at J, with 9 bases in the middle. The CDR3 DNA reads TGTGCCAGCAGCTCAGGGGATAATACGCAGTATTTT. Residues: CASSSGDNTQYF.

The chain is built from TRBV7-3 and TRBJ2-6; D is unresolved. Trimming left V 5 bases short and J 0 bases short, with 11 bases between. Germline loops: CDR1 SGHTA, CDR2 FQGTGA. CDR3 size: 16 residues. CDR3 loop: CASSPTGISGANVLTF. In DNA, the CDR3 is TGTGCCAGCAGCCCAACCGGTATCTCTGGGGCCAACGTCCTGACTTTC.

V is TRBV11-2 and J is TRBJ2-7; 8 nucleotides agree with TRBD1. The CDR3 covers 14 residues. CDR1 and CDR2 from the germline V gene are SGHAT and FQNNGV. V lost 5 bases, J lost 4 bases, and 7 bases stayed unmatched. CDR3 bases: TGTGCCAGCAGCGATCGGGACAGGTCTTACGAGCAGTACTTC. Its translation is CASSDRDRSYEQYF.

J is TRBJ1-1 and V is TRBV28, with no clear D. The germline CDR1 and CDR2 sequences are MDHEN and SYDVKM. V was trimmed by 5 bases and J by 0 bases, leaving 13 bases between them. The CDR3 contains 15 residues. The CDR3 DNA is TGTGCCAGCAGTCCAATACACAGTTTGAACACTGAAGCTTTCTTT. Translation: CASSPIHSLNTEAFF.

This clone was seen only a few times. The chain couples TRBV2 to TRBJ1-1; a weak D match, TRBD1 (5 bases). Germline loops: CDR1 SNHLY, CDR2 FYNNEI. V lost 5 bases to trimming and J lost 2 bases, with 9 bases between them. The CDR3 sequence is 13 residues long. In DNA, the CDR3 is TGTGCCAGCAGTTCCGACAGCAACACTGAAGCTTTCTTT. Translating it yields CASSSDSNTEAFF.

This clone was recorded once. The rearrangement uses TRBV19 and TRBJ1-4; 9 bases align to TRBD1. The CDR3 sequence is 15 residues long. The V gene's germline CDR1 is LNHDA and CDR2 SQIVND (reference sequence). Trimming at V came to 6 bases and at J to 7 bases, leaving 9 bases not matched to a gene. The CDR3 protein is CASRSRDRDVEKLFF. The CDR3 DNA sequence: TGTGCCAGTAGGAGCCGGGACAGGGACGTTGAAAAACTGTTTTTT.

This chain links TRBV4-1 with TRBJ2-3; weak D call: TRBD1 (5 bases). The CDR3 extends over 17 amino acids. Germline V CDR1 and CDR2: MGHRA, YSYEKL. V shed 6 bases and J shed 0 bases, with 19 bases lying between them. The CDR3 DNA sequence: TGCGCCAGCAGACAGGCCAAGACCTTCTCTAGCACAGATACGCAGTATTTT. Translating gives CASRQAKTFSSTDTQYF.

The rearrangement uses TRBV27 and TRBJ1-1; TRBD1 matches 9 bases. CDR3 size: 15 residues. V trimming: 5 bases; J trimming: 3 bases; junction bases outside the gene matches: 7. Germline loops: CDR1 MNHEY, CDR2 SMNVEV (reference sequence). Here the CDR3 DNA reads TGTGCCAGCAGTCATCCCACAGGGGGCTACACTGAAGCTTTCTTT. This gives the protein CASSHPTGGYTEAFF.

This chain links TRBV19 with TRBJ1-6, with TRBD1 matching 7 bases. V shed 8 bases, J shed 4 bases, and the junction held 2 bases outside the gene matches. In germline, CDR1 is LNHDA, CDR2 SQIVND (reference sequence). CDR3 length: 13 residues. The CDR3 region has the DNA TGTGCCAGTGGACAGGTGTATAATTCACCCCTCCACTTT. Amino acid sequence: CASGQVYNSPLHF.

The chain joins TRBV6-6 to TRBJ1-6; 8 bases are a match to TRBD1. Germline V CDR1 and CDR2: MNHNY, SVGAGI (reference sequence). V was clipped by 5 bases and J by 7 bases; unmatched bases: 10. The CDR3 loop spans 16 amino acids. This chain's CDR3 is CASSAPDREWNSPLHF. In DNA form, the CDR3 reads TGTGCCAGCAGTGCCCCGGACAGGGAGTGGAATTCACCCCTCCACTTT.

The rearrangement links TRBV6-5 to TRBJ2-1; 8 nucleotides line up with TRBD2. V lost 7 bases and J lost 3; bases outside the gene matches: 8. The CDR3 has 15 amino acids. Germline-derived CDR1 and CDR2 are MNHEY and SVGAGI. CDR3 in amino acids: CASTDPGGDYNEQFF. The CDR3 nucleotides are TGTGCCAGCACCGACCCGGGGGGGGACTACAATGAGCAGTTCTTC.